A selection of T cell receptor beta chains follows, all from one sample in a study of beta chain features in type 1 diabetes. Profiling relied on immunoSEQ multiplex PCR, and the TCRdb table lists in-frame clones only, not all of them. The sample contains around 280,000 clones, roughly 8% of which appear only once. Specimen: central memory CD4+ T cells from blood. The receptors originated from a woman between 18 and 29 years old in good health. Both conserved end residues are part of each CDR3. The D gene is left open where the match is weak. A clone size is listed for some rows: how often the clone was seen (once, few, many), or a class if it is expanded.

TRBJ2-5,-,TRBV2,many,TGTGCCAGCAGTGTAGACAGAAAAGAGACCCAGTACTTC,CASSVDRKETQYF
TRBJ2-3,-,TRBV5-5,-,TGCGCCAGCAGCCAAAACAGGGCAGATACGCAGTATTTT,CASSQNRADTQYF
TRBJ1-5,-,TRBV21-1,-,TGTGCCAGCAGCCCAAGGTGGGGTTCCAATCAGCCCCAGCATTTT,CASSPRWGSNQPQHF
TRBJ2-1,-,TRBV4-2,-,TGTGCCAGCAGCCCGCAGGGGTCGGCTAATGAGCAGTTCTTC,CASSPQGSANEQFF
TRBJ2-5,-,TRBV7-7,few,TGTGCCAGCAGCGAGGGGGTTAGGGAGACCCAGTACTTC,CASSEGVRETQYF
TRBJ2-5,TRBD2,TRBV7-2,few,TGTGCCAGCAGCGCAACTAGCGGGGGCTACCAAGAGACCCAGTACTTC,CASSATSGGYQETQYF
TRBJ2-1,TRBD2,TRBV5-1,-,TGCGCCAGCAGCTTGGTGGGACTAGATAATGAGCAGTTCTTC,CASSLVGLDNEQFF
TRBJ2-7,TRBD1,TRBV30,few,TGTGCCTGGAGAGATAGGAACAGGGGGCGGGACGAGCAGTACTTC,CAWRDRNRGRDEQYF
TRBJ2-1,TRBD1,TRBV5-1,many,TGCGCCAGCACCCCCAGGACAGGGGACAATGAGCAGTTCTTC,CASTPRTGDNEQFF
TRBJ2-1,-,TRBV7-2,few,TGTGCCAGCAGCTTGTTCCCCGAGGAGCAGTTCTTC,CASSLFPEEQFF
TRBJ2-2,-,TRBV14,many,TGTGCCAGCAGCATGGTCCTCGGGGAGCTGTTTTTT,CASSMVLGELFF
TRBJ2-6,TRBD1,TRBV7-2,many,TGTGCCAGCAGCGCGCCGGGACAGGGGCTAAGGGCCAACGTCCTGACTTTC,CASSAPGQGLRANVLTF
TRBJ1-1,TRBD1,TRBV28,many,TGTGCCAGCACCTACGGACAGGGATTGACTGAAGCTTTCTTT,CASTYGQGLTEAFF
TRBJ2-3,TRBD2,TRBV7-9,many,TGTGCCAGCAGCACCATGACGGGTAGCGGGGGTACAGATACGCAGTATTTT,CASSTMTGSGGTDTQYF
TRBJ1-4,-,TRBV7-6,many,TGTGCCAGCAGCTTATCGTCAGGGGCAACTAATGAAAAACTGTTTTTT,CASSLSSGATNEKLFF
TRBJ2-1,TRBD1,TRBV7-2,few,TGTGCCAGCAGCTACCGGCGGACAGGGTACAATGAGCAGTTCTTC,CASSYRRTGYNEQFF
TRBJ1-6,-,TRBV18,few,TGTGCCAGCTCACCAGAACAGGGTTACGGGTCACCCCTCCACTTT,CASSPEQGYGSPLHF
TRBJ2-7,-,TRBV14,many,TGTGCCAGCAGCCAAGTCCCGGGTTACGAGCAGTACTTC,CASSQVPGYEQYF
TRBJ1-2,TRBD1,TRBV11-1,few,TGTGCCAGCAGCTCATCCTCAGGGGGATCGGAGGGCTACACCTTC,CASSSSSGGSEGYTF
TRBJ2-3,TRBD1,TRBV4-3,few,TGCGCCAGCAGCCAAGATTTATTGGGTGGGTTGACAGGGAGCACAGATACGCAGTATTTT,CASSQDLLGGLTGSTDTQYF